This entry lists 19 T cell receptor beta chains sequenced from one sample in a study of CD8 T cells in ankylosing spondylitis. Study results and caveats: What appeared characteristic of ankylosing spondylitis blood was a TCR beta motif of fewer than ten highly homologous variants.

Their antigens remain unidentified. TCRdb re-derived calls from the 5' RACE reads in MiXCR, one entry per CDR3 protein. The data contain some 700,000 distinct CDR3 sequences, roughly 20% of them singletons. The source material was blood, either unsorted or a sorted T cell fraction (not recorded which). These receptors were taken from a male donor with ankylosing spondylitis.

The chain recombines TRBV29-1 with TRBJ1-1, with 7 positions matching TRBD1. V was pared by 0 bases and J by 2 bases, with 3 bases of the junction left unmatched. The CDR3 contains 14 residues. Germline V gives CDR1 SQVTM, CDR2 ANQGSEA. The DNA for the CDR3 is TGCAGCGTTGAAGAGACAGGGCACAACACTGAAGCTTTCTTT. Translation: CSVEETGHNTEAFF. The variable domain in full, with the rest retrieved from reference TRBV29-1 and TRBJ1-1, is SAVISQKPSRDICQRGTSLTIQCQVDSQVTMMFWYRQQPGQSLTLIATANQGSEATYESGFVIDKFPISRPNLTFSTLTVSNMSPEDSSIYLCSVEETGHNTEAFFGQGTRLTVV.

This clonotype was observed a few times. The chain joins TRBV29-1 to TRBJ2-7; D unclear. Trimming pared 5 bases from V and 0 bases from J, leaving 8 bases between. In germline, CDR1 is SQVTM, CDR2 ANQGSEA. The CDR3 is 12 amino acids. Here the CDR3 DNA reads TGCAGCGTTTCCCCAGACTCCTACGAGCAGTACTTC. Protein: CSVSPDSYEQYF.

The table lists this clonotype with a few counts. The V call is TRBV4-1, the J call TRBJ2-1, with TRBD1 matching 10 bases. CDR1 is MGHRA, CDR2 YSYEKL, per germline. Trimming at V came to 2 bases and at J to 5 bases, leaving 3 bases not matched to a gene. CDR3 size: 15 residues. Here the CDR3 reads CASSQRQGADNEQFF. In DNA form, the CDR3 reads TGCGCCAGCAGCCAACGACAGGGGGCCGACAATGAGCAGTTCTTC.

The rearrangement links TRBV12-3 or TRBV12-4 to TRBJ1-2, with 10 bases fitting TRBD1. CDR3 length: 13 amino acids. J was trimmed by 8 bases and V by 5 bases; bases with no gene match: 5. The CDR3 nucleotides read TGTGCCAGCAGTCTGGACAGGGGGACCGGCTACACCTTC. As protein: CASSLDRGTGYTF.

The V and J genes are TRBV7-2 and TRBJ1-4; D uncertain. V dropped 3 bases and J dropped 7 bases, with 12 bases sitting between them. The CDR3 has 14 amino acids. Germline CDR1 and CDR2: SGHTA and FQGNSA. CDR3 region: CASSFGGFGEKLFF. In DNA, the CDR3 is TGTGCCAGCAGCTTTGGCGGCTTCGGTGAAAAACTGTTTTTT.

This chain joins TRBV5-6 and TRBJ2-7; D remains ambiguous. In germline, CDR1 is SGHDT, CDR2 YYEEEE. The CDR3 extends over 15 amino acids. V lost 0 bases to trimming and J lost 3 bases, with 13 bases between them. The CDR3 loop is CASSLAPGQHYEQYF. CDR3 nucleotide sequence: TGTGCCAGCAGCTTGGCCCCCGGCCAGCACTACGAGCAGTACTTC. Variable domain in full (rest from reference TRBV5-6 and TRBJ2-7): DAGVTQSPTHLIKTRGQQVTLRCSPKSGHDTVSWYQQALGQGPQFIFQYYEEEERQRGNFPDRFSGHQFPNYSSELNVNALLLGDSALYLCASSLAPGQHYEQYFGPGTRLTVT.

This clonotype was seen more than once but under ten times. CDR3 residues: CASSLVTLNTEAFF. CDR3 nucleotide sequence: TGTGCCAGCAGTTTGGTCACCCTGAACACTGAAGCTTTCTTT. The chain recombines TRBV28 with TRBJ1-1, with D unresolved. CDR1 is MDHEN and CDR2 is SYDVKM in the germline V gene. The CDR3 contains 14 residues. V lost 3 bases to trimming and J lost 0 bases, with 8 bases between them.

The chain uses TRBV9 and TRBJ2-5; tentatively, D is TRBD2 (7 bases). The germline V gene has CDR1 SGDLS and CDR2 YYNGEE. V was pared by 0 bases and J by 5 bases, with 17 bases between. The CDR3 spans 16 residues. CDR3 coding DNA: TGTGCCAGCAGCGTAGGGGTGCGGGGGCCGGAGGAGACCCAGTACTTC. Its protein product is CASSVGVRGPEETQYF.

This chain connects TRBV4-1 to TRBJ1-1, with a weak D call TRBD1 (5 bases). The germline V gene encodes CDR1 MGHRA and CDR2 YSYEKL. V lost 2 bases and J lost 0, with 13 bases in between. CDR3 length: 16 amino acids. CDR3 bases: TGCGCCAGCAGCCAATCCCCGGGACGGATGAACACTGAAGCTTTCTTT. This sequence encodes CASSQSPGRMNTEAFF.

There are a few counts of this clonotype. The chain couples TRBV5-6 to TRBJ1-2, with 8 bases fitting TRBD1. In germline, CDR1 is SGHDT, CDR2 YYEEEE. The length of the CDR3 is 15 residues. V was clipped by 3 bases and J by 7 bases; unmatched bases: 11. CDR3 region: CASSSAPTGGGGYTF. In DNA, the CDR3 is TGTGCCAGCAGCTCCGCCCCAACAGGGGGGGGTGGCTACACCTTC.

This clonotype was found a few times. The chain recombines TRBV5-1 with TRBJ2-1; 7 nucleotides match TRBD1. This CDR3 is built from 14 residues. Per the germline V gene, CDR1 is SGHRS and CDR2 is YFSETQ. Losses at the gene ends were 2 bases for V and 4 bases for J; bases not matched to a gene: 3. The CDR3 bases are TGCGCCAGCAGCTTTCGGGACAGTTACAATGAGCAGTTCTTC. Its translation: CASSFRDSYNEQFF.

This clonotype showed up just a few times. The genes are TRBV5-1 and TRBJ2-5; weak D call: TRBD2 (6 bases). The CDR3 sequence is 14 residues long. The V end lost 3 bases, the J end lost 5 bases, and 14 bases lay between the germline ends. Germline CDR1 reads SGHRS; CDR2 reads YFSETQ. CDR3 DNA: TGCGCCAGCAGCTCCCCCGGGAGTTTGGAGACCCAGTACTTC. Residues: CASSSPGSLETQYF.

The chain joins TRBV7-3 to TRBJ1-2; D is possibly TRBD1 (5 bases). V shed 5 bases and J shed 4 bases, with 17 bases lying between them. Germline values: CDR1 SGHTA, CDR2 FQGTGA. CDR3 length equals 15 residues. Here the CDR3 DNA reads TGTGCCAGCAGCCCAACTGGGGGGGTAGGCTATGGCTACACCTTC. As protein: CASSPTGGVGYGYTF.

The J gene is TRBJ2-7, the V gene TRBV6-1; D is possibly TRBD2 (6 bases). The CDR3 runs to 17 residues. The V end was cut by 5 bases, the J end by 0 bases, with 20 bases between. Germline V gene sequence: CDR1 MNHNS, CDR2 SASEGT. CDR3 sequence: CASSRQLRSGYSYEQYF. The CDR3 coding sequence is TGTGCCAGCAGTCGGCAGTTGAGGAGCGGGTACTCCTACGAGCAGTACTTC.

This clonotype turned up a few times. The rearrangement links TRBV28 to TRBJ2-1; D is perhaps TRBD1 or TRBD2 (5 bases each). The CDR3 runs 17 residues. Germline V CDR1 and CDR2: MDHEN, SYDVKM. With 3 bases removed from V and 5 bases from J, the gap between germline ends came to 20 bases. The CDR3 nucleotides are TGTGCCAGCAGTTTTACGGGGAAAGGCGAGGGGAACAATGAGCAGTTCTTC. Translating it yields CASSFTGKGEGNNEQFF.

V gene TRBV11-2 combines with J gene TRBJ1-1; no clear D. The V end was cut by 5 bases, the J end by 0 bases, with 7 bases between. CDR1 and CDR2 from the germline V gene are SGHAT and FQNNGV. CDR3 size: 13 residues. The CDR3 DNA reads TGTGCCAGCAGCCGTAGCTTGAACACTGAAGCTTTCTTT. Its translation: CASSRSLNTEAFF.

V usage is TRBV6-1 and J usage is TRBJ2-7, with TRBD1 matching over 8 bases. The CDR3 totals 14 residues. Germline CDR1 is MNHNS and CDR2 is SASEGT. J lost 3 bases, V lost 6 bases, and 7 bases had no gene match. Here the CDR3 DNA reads TGTGCCAGCAGCCGGACAGGGAAGGGCTACGAGCAGTACTTC. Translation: CASSRTGKGYEQYF.

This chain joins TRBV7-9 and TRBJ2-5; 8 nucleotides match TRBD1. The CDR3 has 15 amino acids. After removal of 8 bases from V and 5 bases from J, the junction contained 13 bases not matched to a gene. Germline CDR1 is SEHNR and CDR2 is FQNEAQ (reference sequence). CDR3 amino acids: CASGRYPGGKETQYF. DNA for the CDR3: TGTGCCAGCGGCCGTTACCCAGGGGGCAAGGAGACCCAGTACTTC. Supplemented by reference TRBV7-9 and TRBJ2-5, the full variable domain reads DTGVSQNPRHKITKRGQNVTFRCDPISEHNRLYWYRQTLGQGPEFLTYFQNEAQLEKSRLLSDRFSAERPKGSFSTLEIQRTEQGDSAMYLCASGRYPGGKETQYFGPGTRLLVL.

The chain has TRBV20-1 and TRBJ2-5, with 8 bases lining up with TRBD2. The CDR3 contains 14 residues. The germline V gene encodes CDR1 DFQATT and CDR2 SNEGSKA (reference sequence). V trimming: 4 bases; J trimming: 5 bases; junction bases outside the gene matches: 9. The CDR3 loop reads CSATREGRRETQYF. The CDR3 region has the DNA TGCAGTGCTACCCGGGAGGGCCGCCGGGAGACCCAGTACTTC.